This T cell receptor beta chain was documented in a study of T cells in Graves' hyperthyroidism and ophthalmopathy (dated by TCRdb to about 2019). Study-level background: To identify distinguishing TCR V-J signatures, a discovery cohort of around 100 patients was used, comprising 43 with Graves' ophthalmopathy and 57 with stable Graves' hyperthyroidism. Prospective prediction of ophthalmopathy was tested in an independent validation cohort consisting of some 18 hyperthyroidism patients and around 16 patients who later progressed to ophthalmopathy. The 85 to 100 discovery patients were divided at random into training and test sets in a 7:3 ratio. In more than 5 Graves' hyperthyroidism patients, the study also compared T-cell repertoires from thyroid tissue with T-cell repertoires from blood. After sampling, hyperthyroidism patients received methimazole starting at 30 mg daily, and ophthalmopathy patients received high-dose intravenous methylprednisolone. The paper reports TCR Vbeta CDR3 sequencing of over 120 peripheral blood samples: 40 to 45 ophthalmopathy, 70 to 85 hyperthyroidism and 17 progressor patients. Summary of the overall study and its limitations: Ophthalmopathy was separated from stable hyperthyroidism by a 13 V-J signature model, with over 85% sensitivity and 81% to 82% specificity obtained in cross-validation and 80%/75% obtained in testing. Sample size was not statistically predetermined, and investigators were not blinded to group allocation. In validation, the model predicted progression to ophthalmopathy with approximately 70% sensitivity and approximately 74% specificity, a median of approximately 6.7 months before onset. Most expanded thyroid clonotypes (frequency above 0.001) were also detected in blood, suggesting blood repertoires may reflect thyroid immune responses.

This clonotype was seen many times. Its antigen specificity is not known. Nothing much larger sits one base from this clone, and base qualities are not available. Counted from cysteine to phenylalanine, this CDR3 has 14 amino acids. The DNA shown is the 42-base CDR3, in frame from base 1. CDR1 and CDR2 are drawn from the germline V gene (reference sequence): DFQATT, SNEGSKA. V is pared back by 0 bases and J by 4 bases, with 10 bases lying between the germline termini. The TCR beta CDR3 regions were amplified from RNA transcripts. For the first round of RT-PCR on the TCR CDR3, the HTBI primer set was used together with the Qiagen OneStep RT-PCR kit. Libraries were constructed in a second round of multiplex PCR, after which size selection and purification were carried out. Libraries were sequenced paired-end with 100 bp reads on an Illumina HiSeq2000. As for the authors' bioinformatics: SOAPnuke was used to process the raw data, removing reads that contained adapters or uncalled bases, had a mean Phred below 15, or lacked an exact match to the constant primer or identifier. COPE v1.2.5 was used to merge high-quality paired reads, and clonotypes were defined as unique nucleotide sequences. MiTCR v1.1 was used to align the clonotypes against IMGT TRBV, TRBD and TRBJ reference segments. Only V-J combinations with frequency above 0.0001, covering roughly 99% of repertoires, were analysed. A TCS score was defined as the ratio between F50 (clonal expansion) and ExV (chaos), using BLOSUM62-based TCRdist between CDR3 peptides within each V-J. Welch's t-statistics and random forest reduced several hundred V-J features to about 13, which were used in a naive Bayes classifier (R e1071). The Morisita-Horn index was used to measure how similar the thyroid and blood repertoires were. TCRdb reworked the public reads: Q25 trimming with fastp, MiXCR clone assembly, productive beta chains retained. Each CDR3 protein gets just one entry, which takes the most common genes and DNA from the rows behind it. The V and J calls were determined by TCRdb, not by the authors. The sample includes over 650,000 distinct CDR3 sequences, with roughly 45% observed a single time. The ten largest clones represent about 7% of the sample.

Patients with uncontrolled infections, other autoimmune diseases, pregnancy or lactation were excluded. Diagnoses were established on the basis of clinical symptoms, serum thyroxine and TRAb, thyroid ultrasound, and orbital computed tomography. Trizol reagent was used to extract total RNA, and RNA quality was then checked on an Agilent 2100 Bioanalyzer. The chain uses TRBV20-1 and TRBJ1-3, with the D segment identity uncertain. Sequenced: peripheral blood or thyroid tissue (not recorded which). This clonotype was sampled from an adult man with Graves' disease, either hyperthyroidism or ophthalmopathy (not recorded which). CDR3 region: CSARDPRGGNTIYF. In nucleotide form, the sequence is TGCAGTGCTAGAGATCCACGGGGAGGAAACACCATATATTTT.